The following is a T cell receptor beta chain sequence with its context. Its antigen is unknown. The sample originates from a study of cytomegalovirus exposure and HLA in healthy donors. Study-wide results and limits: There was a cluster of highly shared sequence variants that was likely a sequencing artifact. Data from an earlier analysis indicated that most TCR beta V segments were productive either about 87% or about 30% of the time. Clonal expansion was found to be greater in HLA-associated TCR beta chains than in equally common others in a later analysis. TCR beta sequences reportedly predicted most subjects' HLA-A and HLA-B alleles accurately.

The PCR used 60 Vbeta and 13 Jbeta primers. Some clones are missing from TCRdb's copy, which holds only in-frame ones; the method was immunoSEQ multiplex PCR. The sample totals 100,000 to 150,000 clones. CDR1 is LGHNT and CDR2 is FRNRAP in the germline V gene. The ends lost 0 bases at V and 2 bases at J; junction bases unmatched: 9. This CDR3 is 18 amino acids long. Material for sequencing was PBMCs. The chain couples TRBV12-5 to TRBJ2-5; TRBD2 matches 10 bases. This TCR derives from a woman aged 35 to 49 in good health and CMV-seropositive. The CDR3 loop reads CASGLVKDGTSVQETQYF. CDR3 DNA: TGTGCTAGTGGTTTGGTAAAGGACGGGACTAGCGTTCAAGAGACCCAGTACTTC. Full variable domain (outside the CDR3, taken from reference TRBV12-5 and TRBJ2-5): DARVTQTPRHKVTEMGQEVTMRCQPILGHNTVFWYRQTMMQGLELLAYFRNRAPLDDSGMPKDRFSAEMPDATLATLKIQPSEPRDSAVYFCASGLVKDGTSVQETQYFGPGTRLLVL.